Below are 8 T cell receptor beta chains sequenced from a single sample in a study of T cells in localized non-small cell lung cancer. Clones were read by immunoSEQ multiplex PCR, and TCRdb kept only the in-frame ones, dropping some. The sample holds 40,000 to 50,000 clones, around 86% seen once. The sample in question was peripheral blood, obtained before any cancer treatment. These receptors all come from a woman aged 18-49 years with stage III lung adenocarcinoma.

The chain employs TRBV5-1 and TRBJ1-1; 7 nucleotides align to TRBD1. Per the germline V gene, CDR1 is SGHRS and CDR2 is YFSETQ. V dropped 0 bases and J dropped 4; count of bases not matched to a gene: 3. The CDR3 has 14 amino acids. The CDR3 protein is CASSLASGGTEAFF. CDR3 DNA: TGCGCCAGCAGCTTGGCATCAGGGGGCACTGAAGCTTTCTTT.

The chain carries TRBV19 and TRBJ1-2; TRBD1 agrees at 10 bases. The CDR3 has 13 residues. J lost 7 bases, V lost 6 bases, and 5 bases had no gene match. Germline-derived CDR1 and CDR2 are LNHDA and SQIVND (reference sequence). DNA for the CDR3: TGTGCCAGTAGATCGACAGGGGGCCTTGGCTACACCTTC. This gives the protein CASRSTGGLGYTF.

V gene TRBV19 combines with J gene TRBJ1-2; TRBD1 matches at 9 bases. J was trimmed by 7 bases and V by 5 bases; bases with no gene match: 8. There are 14 residues in the CDR3. Germline lookup yields CDR1 LNHDA and CDR2 SQIVND (reference sequence). CDR3 nucleotide sequence: TGTGCCAGTAGTCAGGGGACAGGGAAAGGTGGCTACACCTTC. Translated: CASSQGTGKGGYTF.

This sequence joins TRBV27 and TRBJ2-5; D remains ambiguous. CDR3 length: 11 amino acids. V lost 10 bases and J lost 8, with 14 bases in between. Germline CDR1 is MNHEY and CDR2 is SMNVEV (reference sequence). The CDR3, as DNA: TGTGCCACCTCCGCTGGTACAACCCAGTACTTC. It codes for CATSAGTTQYF.

This chain joins TRBV7-2 and TRBJ1-4; TRBD1 aligns across 9 bases. CDR1 and CDR2 from the germline V gene are SGHTA and FQGNSA. Trimming cost V 1 base and J 6 bases; bases outside gene matches: 6. This CDR3 comprises 16 residues. The CDR3 reads CASSLGYRDRDEKLFF. The CDR3 DNA is TGTGCCAGCAGCTTAGGGTACCGGGACAGGGATGAAAAACTGTTTTTT.

The chain recombines TRBV15 with TRBJ2-1, with D perhaps assigned TRBD1 or TRBD2 (5 bases each). Trimming cost V 1 base and J 4 bases, with 23 bases left between them. Germline V gene data show CDR1 as LNHNV and CDR2 as YYDKDF (reference sequence). The length of the CDR3 is 19 residues. CDR3 in amino acids: CATSRVRGVGGYTYNEQFF. The CDR3, as DNA: TGTGCCACCAGCAGAGTAAGGGGAGTCGGCGGGTATACATACAATGAGCAGTTCTTC.

The V call is TRBV7-2, the J call TRBJ2-2, with a tentative D call TRBD1 (5 bases). Deletions cut 3 bases from V and 3 bases from J, with 11 bases between. The germline gives CDR1 SGHTA, CDR2 FQGNSA. The CDR3 extends over 15 amino acids. Written as DNA, the CDR3 is TGTGCCAGCAGCTTCGACGGCAGGGACACCGGGGAGCTGTTTTTT. This encodes CASSFDGRDTGELFF.

CDR3 nucleotide sequence: TGTGCCAGCAGCTTAGTACAGGGGAGCACAGATACGCAGTATTTT. Translated, it gives CASSLVQGSTDTQYF. The V and J genes are TRBV7-9 and TRBJ2-3; 7 nucleotides agree with TRBD1. In germline, CDR1 is SEHNR, CDR2 FQNEAQ (reference sequence). J was trimmed by 0 bases and V by 1 base; bases with no gene match: 1. The CDR3 is made up of 15 amino acids. The full variable domain, in which reference TRBV7-9 and TRBJ2-3 provide the parts outside the CDR3, is DTGVSQNPRHKITKRGQNVTFRCDPISEHNRLYWYRQTLGQGPEFLTYFQNEAQLEKSRLLSDRFSAERPKGSFSTLEIQRTEQGDSAMYLCASSLVQGSTDTQYFGPGTRLTVL.